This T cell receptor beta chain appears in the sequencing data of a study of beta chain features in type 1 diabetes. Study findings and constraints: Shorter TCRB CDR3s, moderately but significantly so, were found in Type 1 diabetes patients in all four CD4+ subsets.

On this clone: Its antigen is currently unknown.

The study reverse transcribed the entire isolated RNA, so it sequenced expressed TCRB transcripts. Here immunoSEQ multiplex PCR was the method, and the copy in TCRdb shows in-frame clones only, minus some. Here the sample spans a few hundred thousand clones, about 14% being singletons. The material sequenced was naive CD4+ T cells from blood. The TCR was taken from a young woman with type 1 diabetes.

For the CDR3, the DNA is TGCGCCAGCAGCCCGGGTGGAGGGCGGGACGAGCAGTACTTC. Its protein product is CASSPGGGRDEQYF. The chain combines TRBV5-1 with TRBJ2-7; TRBD2 might be the D (6 bases). Germline V gene data show CDR1 as SGHRS and CDR2 as YFSETQ. The V end lost 4 bases, the J end lost 5 bases, and 16 bases lay between the germline ends. The length of the CDR3 is 14 residues.